This TCR beta chain was obtained from a study of cytomegalovirus exposure and HLA in healthy donors. Comment on this clone: Its antigen is still unknown.

CDR3 length equals 16 residues. Germline CDR1 is SGHVS and CDR2 is FQNEAQ. With 2 bases clipped from V and 4 bases from J, the junction kept 8 bases outside the gene matches. General study findings and limits: Researchers had no immune exposure information except CMV serostatus available.

PCR used 60 Vbeta primers and 13 Jbeta primers. Produced via immunoSEQ multiplex PCR; TCRdb's table is partial and in-frame only. The sample lists about 93,000 clones, 65% occurring once. The receptor comes from a boy younger than 18 in good health and CMV-seropositive. V is TRBV7-8 and J is TRBJ2-7; TRBD2 aligns across 10 bases. Sample: PBMCs. The chain's CDR3 is CASSLFTAGGPYEQYF. The CDR3 nucleotides read TGTGCCAGCAGCTTATTCACAGCGGGAGGGCCTTACGAGCAGTACTTC.